A selection of T cell receptor beta chains follows, all from one sample in a study of blood T cells in healthy people across ages. TCRdb reanalysed the 5' RACE reads using MiXCR and keeps one entry per CDR3 protein. The table lists 1.5 million to 2 million distinct CDR3 sequences, less than 50% of them singletons. Sequenced input: blood. Receptors were obtained from a woman between 40 and 50 years old in good health. CDR3s include the opening cysteine and the closing phenylalanine or tryptophan. D genes are given only for firm matches. The size of a clone is reported for some rows only, either as once, few or many, or as a class for expanded clones.

few	.	TRBV20-1	TRBJ1-6	CSASSAGYYSPLHF	TGCAGTGCTAGTTCCGCAGGCTACTATTCACCCCTCCACTTT
few	TRBD1	TRBV24-1	TRBJ2-1	CATSDPGQGRNNEQFF	TGTGCCACCAGTGATCCGGGACAGGGTCGAAACAATGAGCAGTTCTTC
.	.	TRBV5-6	TRBJ2-5	CASSLLGRAVQETQYF	TGTGCCAGCAGCTTGCTCGGCAGGGCTGTACAAGAGACCCAGTACTTC
.	TRBD1	TRBV19	TRBJ1-6	CASSMALVDRVSPLHF	TGTGCCAGTAGTATGGCCCTAGTTGACAGGGTCTCACCCCTCCACTTT
.	TRBD2	TRBV6-5	TRBJ2-7	CASSYTRGLAGGLEQYF	TGTGCCAGCAGTTACACCAGGGGACTAGCGGGGGGGCTCGAGCAGTACTTC
.	.	TRBV5-1	TRBJ1-1	CASGKQGGNTEAFF	TGCGCCAGCGGGAAACAGGGAGGGAACACTGAAGCTTTCTTT
.	TRBD1	TRBV6-5	TRBJ2-1	CASSSGQGSNEQFF	TGTGCCAGCAGTTCGGGACAGGGTAGTAATGAGCAGTTCTTC
.	.	TRBV12-3/TRBV12-4	TRBJ1-4	CASSFKAQLGEKLFF	TGTGCCAGCAGTTTTAAGGCCCAATTAGGGGAAAAACTGTTTTTT
few	TRBD1	TRBV25-1	TRBJ2-6	CASSELPGGTNGGANVLTF	TGTGCCAGCAGTGAGTTACCAGGGGGCACAAACGGGGGGGCCAACGTCCTGACTTTC
.	TRBD1	TRBV20-1	TRBJ1-2	CSADQTGANGYTF	TGCAGTGCAGACCAGACAGGGGCGAACGGCTACACCTTC
.	.	TRBV29-1	TRBJ1-4	CSVGAGNAEKLFF	TGCAGCGTTGGTGCAGGGAATGCTGAAAAACTGTTTTTT
.	.	TRBV5-6	TRBJ1-4	CASSLVKMGYVEKLFF	TGTGCCAGCAGCTTGGTGAAGATGGGTTATGTTGAAAAACTGTTTTTT
.	.	TRBV6-2/TRBV6-3	TRBJ2-5	CASRVRLLAGAGNEQYF	TGTGCCAGCCGCGTCCGACTCTTGGCGGGGGCCGGCAATGAGCAGTACTTC
once	.	TRBV7-2	TRBJ2-1	CASSLEEGGGNEQFF	TGTGCCAGCAGCTTAGAGGAGGGGGGGGGCAATGAGCAGTTCTTC
few	.	TRBV4-3	TRBJ2-3	CASSQDGASWDTDTQYF	TGCGCCAGCAGCCAAGATGGGGCTTCTTGGGACACAGATACGCAGTATTTT
.	TRBD1	TRBV7-9	TRBJ2-7	CASSSSSTGKFGEQYF	TGTGCCAGCAGCTCATCCTCGACAGGGAAATTCGGCGAGCAGTACTTC
.	.	TRBV25-1	TRBJ2-1	CASSASGVSEQFF	TGTGCCAGCAGCGCCTCGGGCGTTTCGGAGCAGTTCTTC
.	.	TRBV4-1	TRBJ2-1	CASSHAGYNEQFF	TGCGCCAGCAGCCACGCAGGCTACAATGAGCAGTTCTTC
.	.	TRBV27	TRBJ2-7	CASSSLPGQQGYEQYF	TGTGCCAGCAGTTCTTTGCCGGGGCAGCAGGGTTACGAGCAGTACTTC
once	.	TRBV5-6	TRBJ2-7	CASSLAVPWDHEQYF	TGTGCCAGCAGCTTGGCAGTTCCATGGGACCACGAGCAGTACTTC
.	.	TRBV28	TRBJ2-3	CASLDVPKPTTDTQYF	TGTGCCTCCCTCGACGTTCCCAAACCGACTACTGATACGCAGTATTTT
.	.	TRBV29-1	TRBJ2-5	CSVEDAPLAETQYF	TGCAGCGTTGAAGATGCACCTCTTGCGGAGACCCAGTACTTC
.	.	TRBV3-1	TRBJ2-2	CASSQGLITGELFF	TGTGCCAGCAGTCAAGGGCTGATCACCGGGGAGCTGTTTTTT
.	TRBD2	TRBV7-2	TRBJ2-2	CASSLSRRSAGDGELFF	TGTGCCAGCAGCTTATCCCGTAGATCTGCGGGGGACGGGGAGCTGTTTTTT
.	TRBD1	TRBV9	TRBJ2-6	CASSVRDSGVSGANVLTF	TGTGCCAGCAGCGTGAGGGACAGTGGGGTCTCTGGGGCCAACGTCCTGACTTTC
.	.	TRBV6-5	TRBJ2-5	CASSTPRFRGGGETQYF	TGTGCCAGCAGTACCCCCCGGTTCAGGGGCGGAGGAGAGACCCAGTACTTC
.	.	TRBV12-3/TRBV12-4	TRBJ2-6	CASSLKYSGANVLTF	TGTGCCAGCAGTTTAAAGTACTCTGGGGCCAACGTCCTGACTTTC
few	.	TRBV7-6	TRBJ2-3	CARLYGTDTQYF	TGTGCCAGGCTTTATGGCACAGATACGCAGTATTTT
many	TRBD1	TRBV7-2	TRBJ2-3	CASSFNGGNRGQFRADTQYF	TGTGCCAGCAGCTTCAATGGTGGGAACAGGGGGCAGTTTCGCGCAGATACGCAGTATTTT
once	.	TRBV6-2/TRBV6-3	TRBJ1-2	CASRDNSDYGYTF	TGTGCCAGCAGGGACAACTCGGACTATGGCTACACCTTC
.	TRBD1	TRBV12-3/TRBV12-4	TRBJ2-1	CASSLRQGAAEQFF	TGTGCCAGCAGTTTGAGGCAGGGGGCAGCTGAGCAGTTCTTC
once	TRBD1	TRBV18	TRBJ1-1	CASSQRTGGTNTEAFF	TGTGCCAGCTCACAGCGGACAGGGGGTACGAACACTGAAGCTTTCTTT
.	.	TRBV24-1	TRBJ1-5	CATRVGCSVNGFEGTPNQPQHF	TGTGCCACCAGGGTTGGGTGCTCGGTAAATGGATTCGAAGGAACTCCCAATCAGCCCCAGCATTTT
.	.	TRBV24-1	TRBJ2-1	CATSDLPGRTRFF	TGTGCCACCAGTGATTTGCCAGGGCGAACGCGGTTCTTC
few	.	TRBV28	TRBJ2-5	CASSSSRAGGLTQYF	TGTGCCAGCAGTTCATCACGGGCAGGGGGGCTTACCCAGTACTTC
.	.	TRBV14	TRBJ2-1	CASSQATTYNEQFF	TGTGCCAGCAGCCAGGCAACCACCTACAATGAGCAGTTCTTC
.	TRBD2	TRBV6-2/TRBV6-3	TRBJ2-2	CASSYSRLAGGLANTGELFF	TGTGCCAGCAGTTACTCGAGGTTAGCGGGGGGCCTAGCGAACACCGGGGAGCTGTTTTTT
.	TRBD1	TRBV7-2	TRBJ2-7	CASSKGTGTYEQYF	TGTGCCAGCAGCAAAGGGACAGGGACCTACGAGCAGTACTTC
.	.	TRBV6-1	TRBJ2-1	CASRVLSYNEQFF	TGTGCCAGCAGGGTGCTGTCCTACAATGAGCAGTTCTTC
.	.	TRBV12-3/TRBV12-4	TRBJ1-4	CASSFRATTNEKLFF	TGTGCCAGCAGTTTTAGGGCAACAACTAATGAAAAACTGTTTTTT